These 14 T cell receptor beta chains originate from one sample sequenced in a study of blood T cell repertoires in COVID-19. TCRdb keeps only in-frame clones here, not all; method: immunoSEQ multiplex PCR. The table includes approximately 190,000 clones, roughly 80% detected once. The sample was PBMCs or T cells enriched from blood (not recorded which). Receptors originate from an older woman with acute COVID-19.

The chain couples TRBV29-1 to TRBJ1-5; possible D gene TRBD1, 5 bases. Germline V gene lookup returns CDR1 SQVTM and CDR2 ANQGSEA. Trimming cost V 7 bases and J 7 bases, with 14 bases left between them. The CDR3 is made up of 12 amino acids. CDR3 nucleotides: TGCAGCGCTGGGGCAGGAAGGCAGCCCCAGCATTTT. Translated, it gives CSAGAGRQPQHF.

This chain links TRBV28 with TRBJ1-5; unclear D gene. The CDR3 contains 14 residues. The V gene lost 3 bases and the J gene lost 2 bases, with 8 bases spanning the gap. The germline V gene has CDR1 MDHEN and CDR2 SYDVKM. The chain's CDR3 is CASSLIEGNQPQHF. The CDR3 coding sequence is TGTGCCAGCAGTTTGATCGAGGGCAATCAGCCCCAGCATTTT.

The chain is built from TRBV19 and TRBJ2-1; 11 positions match TRBD2. The CDR3 totals 15 residues. V lost 6 bases, J lost 9 bases, and 10 bases stayed unmatched. Germline loops: CDR1 LNHDA, CDR2 SQIVND (reference sequence). CDR3 nucleotides: TGTGCCAGTAGGAAGACTAGCGGGATGCCAAGTGAGCAGTTCTTC. This encodes CASRKTSGMPSEQFF.

The rearrangement uses TRBV28 and TRBJ1-5, with 10 bases aligning to TRBD1. The V segment lost 4 bases and the J segment 5 bases; nucleotides outside the gene matches: 2. This CDR3 contains 14 residues. The germline gives CDR1 MDHEN, CDR2 SYDVKM. CDR3 sequence reads: CASSWDRGYQPQHF. CDR3 sequence (DNA): TGTGCCAGCAGTTGGGACAGGGGTTATCAGCCCCAGCATTTT.

This chain uses TRBV11-2 with TRBJ2-1; TRBD1 is a possible D gene (5 bases). V dropped 5 bases and J dropped 9 bases, with 11 bases sitting between them. The CDR3 extends over 12 amino acids. Germline V gene data show CDR1 as SGHAT and CDR2 as FQNNGV. The CDR3 spells CASSLSQAEQFF. CDR3 nucleotide sequence: TGTGCCAGCAGCCTCTCACAGGCTGAGCAGTTCTTC.

This clone was seen a few times. The V call is TRBV3-1 (or the pseudogene TRBV3-2), the J call TRBJ1-2; D call uncertain. V lost 3 bases, J lost 7 bases, and 9 bases lay in between. This CDR3 is 12 amino acids long. Looked up from germline, CDR1 is LGHDT and CDR2 is YNNKEL (reference sequence). DNA for the CDR3: TGTGCCAGCAGCCAGCAGACGGGTGGCTACACCTTC. It codes for CASSQQTGGYTF.

V is TRBV15 and J is TRBJ2-4; the D is unclear. V gave up 0 bases and J gave up 1 base, with 13 bases separating them. CDR1 LNHNV and CDR2 YYDKDF come from the germline V gene (reference sequence). The CDR3 length is 17 residues. The CDR3 loop is CATSREVGAKAKNIQYF. CDR3 nucleotides: TGTGCCACCAGCAGAGAGGTCGGTGCTAAGGCCAAAAACATTCAGTACTTC.

The V call is TRBV18, the J call TRBJ1-3; 10 nucleotides match TRBD1. The V gene end was trimmed by 3 bases and the J gene end by 3 bases; junction bases not matched to a gene: 8. Germline V gene lookup returns CDR1 KGHSH and CDR2 LQKENI. The CDR3 is 17 amino acids. The CDR3 DNA is TGTGCCAGCTCACCCGGACAGGGGGGGAGAAGTGGAAACACCATATATTTT. Its protein is CASSPGQGGRSGNTIYF.

The V gene is TRBV6-2 or TRBV6-3, the J gene TRBJ2-7; D possibly corresponds to TRBD2 (5 bases). CDR3 length: 14 residues. The germline CDR1 and CDR2 sequences are MNHEY and SVGEGT. V lost 0 bases, J lost 6 bases, and 12 bases lay in between. CDR3 sequence reads: CASSYSAGPPEQYF. The DNA for the CDR3 is TGTGCCAGCAGTTACTCCGCGGGCCCTCCCGAGCAGTACTTC.

The chain couples TRBV28 to TRBJ1-1; maybe TRBD1 (6 bases). V dropped 2 bases and J dropped 4 bases, with 8 bases sitting between them. Germline V gene lookup returns CDR1 MDHEN and CDR2 SYDVKM. This CDR3 contains 13 residues. The DNA of the CDR3 is TGTGCCAGCAGTTTAACAGGGCGCACTGAAGCTTTCTTT. This gives the protein CASSLTGRTEAFF. Based on the CDR3 plus reference TRBV28 and TRBJ1-1, the full variable domain is DVKVTQSSRYLVKRTGEKVFLECVQDMDHENMFWYRQDPGLGLRLIYFSYDVKMKEKGDIPEGYSVSREKKERFSLILESASTNQTSMYLCASSLTGRTEAFFGQGTRLTVV.

Here the CDR3 reads CASSNQGNTEAFF. The CDR3 DNA is TGTGCCAGCAGCAATCAGGGGAACACTGAAGCTTTCTTT. The chain uses TRBV27 and TRBJ1-1, with a tentative D call TRBD1 (5 bases). The CDR3 has 13 residues. V lost 6 bases and J 1 base, leaving 9 bases between the germline ends. Germline CDR1 and CDR2: MNHEY and SMNVEV (reference sequence).

The chain recombines TRBV5-1 with TRBJ2-5; 9 bases are shared with TRBD2. Germline CDR1 reads SGHRS; CDR2 reads YFSETQ. V gave up 3 bases and J gave up 4 bases; unmatched junction bases: 7. This CDR3 has 15 residues. DNA for the CDR3: TGCGCCAGCAGCTCTGGCGGGGGGGCAGGAGAGACCCAGTACTTC. Protein: CASSSGGGAGETQYF.

The genes are TRBV7-2 and TRBJ1-5; perhaps TRBD1 as D (5 bases). V lost 5 bases and J lost 4, with 18 bases in between. The CDR3 totals 16 residues. Germline V lookup: CDR1 SGHTA, CDR2 FQGNSA. The CDR3 DNA reads as TGTGCCAGCAGCCCCGGAGGGGCAGGCAATAATCAGCCCCAGCATTTT. Its protein product is CASSPGGAGNNQPQHF.

The rearrangement joins TRBV11-2 to TRBJ2-7; 9 nucleotides agree with TRBD1. The ends lost 3 bases at V and 3 bases at J; junction bases unmatched: 0. This CDR3 is 13 amino acids long. Germline V gene sequence: CDR1 SGHAT, CDR2 FQNNGV. CDR3 nucleotides: TGTGCCAGCAGCTTGGACAGGGGCTACGAGCAGTACGTC. This gives the protein CASSLDRGYEQYV.